What follows is one T cell receptor beta chain and its context. Its antigen specificity is not known. The sample holds no much larger clone one base away, and base qualities are not on file. The time point label, as the study defines it: patch test 1, 2 weeks after DPC sensitization. In light of the paper, this sample's treatment or condition label describes: therapeutic diphenylcyclopropenone sensitization with weekly scalp DPC. At each patch-test visit, blood was drawn before the patch test was applied. Patients were considered eligible if aged 18 to 70, diagnosed with alopecia and deemed suitable for DPC therapy, and patients were excluded if pregnant. Total RNA was extracted from unfractionated whole blood collected in Tempus Blood RNA tubes. This sample is part of a study of human T cells and chemical hapten exposure (dated by TCRdb to about 2021). Regarding the complete study: For sensitization, 2% DPC in acetone was applied to a roughly 2 cm by roughly 2 cm area of upper inner arm skin. Patch testing was done on the upper back using Finn chambers containing 0.01% DPC, and results were scored after 6 days according to International Contact Dermatitis Research Group standards. Patient blood was sampled pre-sensitization (week 0) and at 2, 6 and about 24 weeks after DPC sensitization. The patient cohort, mostly female, included alopecia areata with under or over 50% scalp involvement, alopecia totalis and alopecia universalis. Twenty-nine alopecia patients provided blood for TCR sequencing at one to four time points (pre-sensitization, 2, 6 and 24 weeks). Libraries were combined into a pool for sequencing, and differences in TCR yield between samples came mainly from small differences in library volumes within the pool. Weekly therapeutic DPC doses were additionally applied to the scalp of patients throughout the roughly 23-week study period. In alopecia patients, the study followed how the peripheral blood TCR repertoire changed in vivo over primary and secondary sensitization to diphenylcyclopropenone (DPC), a hapten.

What the authors observed across the whole study: A positive correlation was found between the number of PT1 expanded TCRs and patch test score, with significance reached at thresholds 8, 16 and 32 but not 4. Repeated subsampling changed both the strength of the expansion versus patch-test correlation and the threshold at which the correlation became significant. Alopecia, a presumed autoimmune disease, was present in all patients, so the immune response of the patients might differ from that of healthy individuals. No change with DPC sensitization was found in the number of TCRs above 1 in 1000 frequency, and no evidence of global repertoire structure alterations was found. Significantly more large CDR3 similarity clusters were formed by expanded TCRs than by pre-sensitization or healthy control sets, consistent with antigen-driven responses.

The CDR3 numbers 11 residues from cysteine through phenylalanine. The kept DNA is CDR3 alone, 33 bases in frame from the first base. The germline V gene (reference sequence) yields LGHDT for CDR1 and YNNKEL for CDR2. The junction shows trimming of 2 bases on V and 5 bases on J, plus 4 bases between the germline ends. Libraries were built with RACE. The instrument was a NextSeq 500. During library preparation, unique molecular identifiers were attached to individual cDNA molecules so that TCRs could be counted in a quantitative, reproducible way. For every blood RNA sample, sequencing covered both the TCR alpha and TCR beta chains. Concerning the study's data processing: Samples had a median of approximately 93,000 TCRs, with a range from roughly 20,000 to 690,600. The Decombinator software suite was used to annotate V, J and CDR3 in the TCR reads. Every sample was subsampled to the same number of TCRs (28,000) for the PS versus PT1 abundance plots. Expanded TCRs were defined as absent before sensitization and observed at least eight times at the 2-week time point. TCRdb applied fastp at Q25 and MiXCR to the public reads, then kept only in-frame beta chains. Rows are combined by CDR3 protein, so each entry shows the most common genes and DNA. TCRdb's processing, not the authors', yielded these V and J calls. This sample lists more than 150,000 distinct CDR3 sequences; roughly 15% were detected once. 1.5% to 2% of the sample rests with the top ten.

The clonotype originates from a young woman with alopecia areata. Some clones in this sample may be carry-over from other donors' samples. The source material was whole blood, sampled in connection with sensitization to the hapten diphenylcyclopropenone (DPC). This sequence uses TRBV3-1 and TRBJ2-7; no D gene can be assigned with confidence. The nucleotide sequence reads as follows: TGTGCCAGCAGCCAAAGGGACGAGCAGTACTTC. It codes for CASSQRDEQYF.